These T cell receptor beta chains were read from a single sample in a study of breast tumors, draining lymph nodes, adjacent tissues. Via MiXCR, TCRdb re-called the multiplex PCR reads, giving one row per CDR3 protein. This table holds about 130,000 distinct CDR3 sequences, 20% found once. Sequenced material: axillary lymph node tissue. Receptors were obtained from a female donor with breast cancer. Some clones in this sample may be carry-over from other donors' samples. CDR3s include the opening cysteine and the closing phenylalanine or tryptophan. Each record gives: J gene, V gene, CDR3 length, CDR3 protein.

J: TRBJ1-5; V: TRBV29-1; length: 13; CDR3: CSAATGWDQPQHF
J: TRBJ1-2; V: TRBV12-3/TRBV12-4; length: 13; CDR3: CASSLAGGTGYTF
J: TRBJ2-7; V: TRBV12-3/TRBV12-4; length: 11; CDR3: CASSRSREQYF
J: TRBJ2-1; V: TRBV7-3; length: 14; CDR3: CASSLDGIGGEQFF
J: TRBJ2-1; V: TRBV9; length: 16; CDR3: CASSPRLAGNYNEQFF
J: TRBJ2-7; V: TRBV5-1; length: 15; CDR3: CASSLSLSTPYEQYF
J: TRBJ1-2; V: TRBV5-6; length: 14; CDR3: CASSWDRAVGGYTF
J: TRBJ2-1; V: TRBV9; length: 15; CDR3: CASSVTGHHYNEQFF
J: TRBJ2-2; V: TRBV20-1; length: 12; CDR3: CSASFEGRELFF
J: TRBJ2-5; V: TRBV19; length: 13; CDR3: CASSMDFQETQYF
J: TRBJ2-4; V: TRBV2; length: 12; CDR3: CASSVGEGIQYF
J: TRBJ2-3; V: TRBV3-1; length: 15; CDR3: CASSQERVLSVSQYF
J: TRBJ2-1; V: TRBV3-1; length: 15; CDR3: CASSQAGPPRDEQFF
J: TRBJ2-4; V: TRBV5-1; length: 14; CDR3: CASSPEWAKNIQYF
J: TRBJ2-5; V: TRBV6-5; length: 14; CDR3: CTSSLAGGGETQYF
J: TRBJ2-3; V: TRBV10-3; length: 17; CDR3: CAISPRSGTGESDTQYF